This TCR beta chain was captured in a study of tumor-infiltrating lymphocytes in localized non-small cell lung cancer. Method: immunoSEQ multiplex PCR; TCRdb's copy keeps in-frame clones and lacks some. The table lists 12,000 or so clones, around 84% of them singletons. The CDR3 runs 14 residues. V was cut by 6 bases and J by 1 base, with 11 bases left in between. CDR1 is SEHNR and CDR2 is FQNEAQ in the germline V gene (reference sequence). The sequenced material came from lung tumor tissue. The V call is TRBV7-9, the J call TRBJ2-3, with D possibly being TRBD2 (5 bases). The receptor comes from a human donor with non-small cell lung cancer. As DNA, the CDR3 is TGTGCCAGCAGGTTTGTGGAGGGCACAGATACGCAGTATTTT. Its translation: CASRFVEGTDTQYF.